This TCR beta chain emerged from a study of a mutant IDH1 vaccine in newly diagnosed glioma. Trimming took off 6 bases at V and 7 bases at J, with 12 bases between the two ends. Germline CDR1 and CDR2: MNHNS and SASEGT. The CDR3 runs to 13 residues. With respect to this clone: No antigen is known for it.

Stated time point: baseline, week 1 (first vaccination visit). As to treatment: pre-vaccination baseline after standard-of-care therapy. TCRdb keeps only in-frame clones here, not all; method: immunoSEQ multiplex PCR. Seen here are tens of thousands of clones, 75% to 85% observed once, and the top ten hold approximately 8.2%. Study-level results: Vaccine-induced immune responses were detected in over 90% of patients.

The rearrangement joins TRBV6-1 to TRBJ2-2, with D possibly being TRBD1 or TRBD2 (6 bases each). The starting material was PBMCs, obtained from a glioma patient treated with radiotherapy, temozolomide or both. The receptor was derived from a man aged 50 or older with glioma. The CDR3 protein is CASSAGGGGELFF. As DNA, the CDR3 is TGTGCCAGCAGCGCCGGAGGGGGCGGGGAGCTGTTTTTT.